The clone carrying this T cell receptor beta chain was detected a few times. Amplification yielded TCR beta CDR3 regions, with RNA transcripts as the source. HTBI primers were employed in a first-round RT-PCR of the TCR CDR3. TCRdb reprocessed the multiplex PCR reads via MiXCR and lists one record per CDR3 protein. Among over 250,000 distinct CDR3 sequences, about 25% were seen once, and the ten largest hold about 30%. This entry is derived from a study of T cells in Graves' hyperthyroidism and ophthalmopathy. Trimming removed 6 bases from V and 5 bases from J, with 16 bases in between. Germline V gives CDR1 SGHTA, CDR2 FQGNSA. The CDR3 sequence is 14 residues long.

The V and J genes are TRBV7-2 and TRBJ1-1; a possible D gene is TRBD1 (6 bases). This clonotype was obtained from a man in his forties or fifties with Graves' hyperthyroidism that later progressed to Graves' ophthalmopathy. The sequencing input was blood. CDR3 in amino acids: CASRPQGRLTEAFF. The CDR3 bases are TGTGCCAGCAGGCCTCAGGGGAGATTGACTGAAGCTTTCTTT.